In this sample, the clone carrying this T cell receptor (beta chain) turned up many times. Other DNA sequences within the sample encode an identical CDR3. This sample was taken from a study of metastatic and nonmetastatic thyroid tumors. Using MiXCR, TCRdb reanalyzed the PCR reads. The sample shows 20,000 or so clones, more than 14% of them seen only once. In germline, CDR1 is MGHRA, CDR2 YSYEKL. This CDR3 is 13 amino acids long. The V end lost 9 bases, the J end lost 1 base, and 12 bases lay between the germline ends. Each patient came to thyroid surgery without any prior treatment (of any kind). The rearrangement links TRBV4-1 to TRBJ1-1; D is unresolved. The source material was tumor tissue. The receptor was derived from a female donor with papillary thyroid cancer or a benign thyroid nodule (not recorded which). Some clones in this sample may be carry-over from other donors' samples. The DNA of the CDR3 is TGCGCCAGTTTGGGATGGGGGAACACTGAAGCTTTCTTT. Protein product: CASLGWGNTEAFF.